These 6 T cell receptor beta chains originate from one sample sequenced in a study of radiotherapy plus CTLA-4 blockade in lung cancer (dated by TCRdb to between 2017 and 2018). Library prep was done by the immunoSEQ multiplex PCR assay. TCRdb re-hosts the immuneACCESS table, in-frame sequences only. Its copies lack some clones; in the studies checked, an unresolved V gene accounts for under half of them, and the cause for the rest is not known. For this sample the table gives 35,000 to 40,000 clones, of which around 85% were detected only once. The ten most abundant clones make up 20% to 25% of the sample. The sample here was peripheral blood, taken from a patient treated with radiotherapy plus ipilimumab. The source is a human donor with non-small cell lung cancer whose response to radiotherapy plus ipilimumab could not be evaluated.

The V gene is TRBV7-2, the J gene TRBJ2-3; D is perhaps TRBD2 (5 bases). Between the trimmed V and J ends, which lost 4 bases and 0 bases, there was a span of 14 bases. CDR3 length equals 16 residues. The germline V gene has CDR1 SGHTA and CDR2 FQGNSA. CDR3 in DNA: TGTGCCAGCAGCTCTCCATCCCCGGGGAGCACAGATACGCAGTATTTT. Translation gives CASSSPSPGSTDTQYF.

The rearrangement links TRBV9 to TRBJ1-1, with D maybe TRBD1 (6 bases). CDR3 length equals 13 residues. The germline V and J ends were trimmed by 0 bases and 11 bases, with 14 bases remaining between them. CDR1 SGDLS and CDR2 YYNGEE come from the germline V gene. The chain's CDR3 is CASSVATGGRAFF. The CDR3 region has the DNA TGTGCCAGCAGCGTAGCTACGGGGGGCAGGGCTTTCTTT.

The rearrangement joins TRBV27 to TRBJ2-1; D call uncertain. Germline CDR1 MNHEY, CDR2 SMNVEV (reference sequence). The CDR3 contains 12 residues. V dropped 3 bases and J dropped 8 bases, with 8 bases sitting between them. DNA of the CDR3: TGTGCCAGCAGTTTGAGTGTGCATGAGCAGTTCTTC. Protein product: CASSLSVHEQFF.

V is TRBV6-6 and J is TRBJ1-5; D is perhaps TRBD1 (5 bases). The CDR3 has 15 amino acids. Germline V gene data show CDR1 as MNHNY and CDR2 as SVGAGI (reference sequence). The ends were cut back, 5 bases at V and 6 bases at J, with 17 bases in the middle. This CDR3 reads CASSPNPQGGQPQHF. CDR3 DNA: TGTGCCAGCAGTCCTAACCCCCAGGGAGGTCAGCCCCAGCATTTT.

The chain recombines TRBV7-9 with TRBJ1-5; D is perhaps TRBD1 (6 bases). The germline V and J ends were trimmed by 5 bases and 9 bases, with 14 bases remaining between them. The CDR3 extends over 13 amino acids. Per germline, CDR1 SEHNR and CDR2 FQNEAQ (reference sequence). This chain's CDR3 is CASSAGGQGPQHF. Written as DNA, the CDR3 is TGTGCCAGCAGCGCGGGGGGCCAGGGGCCCCAGCATTTT.

The CDR3 spells CASSPLGSATNEKLFF. CDR3 coding DNA: TGTGCCAGCAGCCCCCTCGGGAGTGCAACTAATGAAAAACTGTTTTTT. V and J are TRBV5-5 and TRBJ1-4; D is unclear. The CDR3 loop spans 16 amino acids. V lost 4 bases to trimming and J lost 0 bases, with 13 bases between them. In germline, CDR1 is SGHKS, CDR2 YYEKEE (reference sequence).